This T cell receptor beta chain was documented in a study of blood T cell repertoires in COVID-19. In the study overall: PBMCs, B-cell-depleted T cells, or T cells provided the cDNA or gDNA that made up the material.

Source study methods: Cell counts per sample came from amplifying reference gene primers. Only in-frame clones appear in the TCRdb table, and some are missing; sequencing was by immunoSEQ multiplex PCR. D and trimming were read from the DNA, whereas the V and J calls and clone size are those reported in that table. The sample comprises 35,000 to 45,000 clones, roughly 92% of which are singletons, and about 9.2% rests with the top ten. V was shortened by 2 bases and J by 2 bases, with 9 bases between the two germline ends. Per germline, CDR1 SGHAT and CDR2 FQNNGV. This CDR3 has 14 amino acids. This clonotype was obtained from a man aged 45-65 years with active COVID-19. The sequenced sample consisted of peripheral blood. The chain recombines TRBV11-2 with TRBJ2-5; D may be TRBD1 (5 bases). The CDR3 region has the DNA TGTGCCAGCAGCTTATTGGCAGGGCAAGAGACCCAGTACTTC. This encodes CASSLLAGQETQYF.